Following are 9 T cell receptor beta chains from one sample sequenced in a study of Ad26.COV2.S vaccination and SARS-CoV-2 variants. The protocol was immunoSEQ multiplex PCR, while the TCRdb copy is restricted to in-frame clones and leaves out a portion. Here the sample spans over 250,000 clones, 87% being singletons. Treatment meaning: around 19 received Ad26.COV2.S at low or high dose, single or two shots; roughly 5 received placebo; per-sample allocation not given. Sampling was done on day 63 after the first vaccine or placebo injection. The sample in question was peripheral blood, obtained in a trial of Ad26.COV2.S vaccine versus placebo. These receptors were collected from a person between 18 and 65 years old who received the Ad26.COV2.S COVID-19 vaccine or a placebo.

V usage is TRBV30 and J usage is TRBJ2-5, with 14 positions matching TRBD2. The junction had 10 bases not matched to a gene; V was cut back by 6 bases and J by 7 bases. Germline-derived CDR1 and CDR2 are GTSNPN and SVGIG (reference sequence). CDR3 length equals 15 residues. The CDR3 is CACAIGLAGGGTQYF. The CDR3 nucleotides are TGTGCCTGTGCGATCGGACTAGCGGGGGGAGGGACCCAGTACTTC.

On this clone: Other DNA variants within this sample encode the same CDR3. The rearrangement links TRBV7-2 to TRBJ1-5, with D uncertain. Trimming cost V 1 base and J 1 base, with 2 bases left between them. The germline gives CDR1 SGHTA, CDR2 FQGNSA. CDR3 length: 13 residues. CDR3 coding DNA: TGTGCCAGCAGCTTAGACAGCAATCAGCCCCAGCATTTT. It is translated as CASSLDSNQPQHF.

For the CDR3, the DNA is TGTGCCAGCAGTTTAGTTACCTTTGCGGGCTACACCTTC. Residues: CASSLVTFAGYTF. The chain joins TRBV12-3 or TRBV12-4 to TRBJ1-2; no clear D gene. This CDR3 region has 13 residues. The V gene lost 1 base and the J gene lost 8 bases, with 11 bases spanning the gap.

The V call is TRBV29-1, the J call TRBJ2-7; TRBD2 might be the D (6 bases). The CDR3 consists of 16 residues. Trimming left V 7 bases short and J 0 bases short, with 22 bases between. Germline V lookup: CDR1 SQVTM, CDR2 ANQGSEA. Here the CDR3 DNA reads TGCAGCGCTTGGGGGGACCACGCTAAAAGCTCCTACGAGCAGTACTTC. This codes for CSAWGDHAKSSYEQYF.

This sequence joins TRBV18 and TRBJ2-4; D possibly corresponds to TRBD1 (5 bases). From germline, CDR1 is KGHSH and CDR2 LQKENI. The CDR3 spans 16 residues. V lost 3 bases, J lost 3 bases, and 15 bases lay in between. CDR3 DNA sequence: TGTGCCAGCTCACCTCAGGGTGGTTCCGGCAAAAACATTCAGTACTTC. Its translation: CASSPQGGSGKNIQYF.

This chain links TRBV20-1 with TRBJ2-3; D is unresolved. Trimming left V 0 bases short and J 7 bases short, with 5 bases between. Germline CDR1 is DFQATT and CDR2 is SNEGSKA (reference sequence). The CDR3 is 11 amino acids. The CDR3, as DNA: TGCAGTGCTAGAGACATCTATACGCAGTATTTT. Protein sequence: CSARDIYTQYF.

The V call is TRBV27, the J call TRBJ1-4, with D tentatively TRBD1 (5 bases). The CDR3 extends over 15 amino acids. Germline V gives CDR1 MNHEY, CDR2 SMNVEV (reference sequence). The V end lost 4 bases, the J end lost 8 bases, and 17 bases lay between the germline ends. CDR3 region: CASSYISQVREKLFF. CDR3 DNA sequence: TGTGCCAGCAGTTACATCTCACAGGTCCGAGAAAAACTGTTTTTT.

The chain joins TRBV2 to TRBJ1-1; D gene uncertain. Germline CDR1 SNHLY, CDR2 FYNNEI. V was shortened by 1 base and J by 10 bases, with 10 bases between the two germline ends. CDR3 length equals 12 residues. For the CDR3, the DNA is TGTGCCAGCAGTGAAGGACCAATGGGAGCTTTCTTT. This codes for CASSEGPMGAFF.

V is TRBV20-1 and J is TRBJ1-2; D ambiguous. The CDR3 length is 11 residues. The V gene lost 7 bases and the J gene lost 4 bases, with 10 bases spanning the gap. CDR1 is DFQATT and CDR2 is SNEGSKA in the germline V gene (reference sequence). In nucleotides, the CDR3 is TGCAGTGTTCCTGGGCTCTATGGCTACACCTTC. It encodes CSVPGLYGYTF.